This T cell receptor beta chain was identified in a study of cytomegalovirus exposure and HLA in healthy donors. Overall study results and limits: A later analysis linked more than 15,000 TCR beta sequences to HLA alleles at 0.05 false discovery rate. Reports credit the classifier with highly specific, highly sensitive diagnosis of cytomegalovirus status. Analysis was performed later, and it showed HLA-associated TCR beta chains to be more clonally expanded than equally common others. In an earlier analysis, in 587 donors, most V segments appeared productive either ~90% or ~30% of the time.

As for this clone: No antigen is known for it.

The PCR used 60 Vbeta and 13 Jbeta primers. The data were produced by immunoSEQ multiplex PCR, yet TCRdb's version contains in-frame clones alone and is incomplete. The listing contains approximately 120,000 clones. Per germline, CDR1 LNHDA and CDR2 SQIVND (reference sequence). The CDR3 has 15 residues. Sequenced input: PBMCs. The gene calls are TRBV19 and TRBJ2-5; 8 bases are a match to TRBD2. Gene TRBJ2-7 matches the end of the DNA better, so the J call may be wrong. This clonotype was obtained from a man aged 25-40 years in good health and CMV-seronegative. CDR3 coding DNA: TGTGCCAGTACCCCTACTAGCGGCCCCTCCTACGAGCAGTACTTC. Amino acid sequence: CASTPTSGPSYEQYF.